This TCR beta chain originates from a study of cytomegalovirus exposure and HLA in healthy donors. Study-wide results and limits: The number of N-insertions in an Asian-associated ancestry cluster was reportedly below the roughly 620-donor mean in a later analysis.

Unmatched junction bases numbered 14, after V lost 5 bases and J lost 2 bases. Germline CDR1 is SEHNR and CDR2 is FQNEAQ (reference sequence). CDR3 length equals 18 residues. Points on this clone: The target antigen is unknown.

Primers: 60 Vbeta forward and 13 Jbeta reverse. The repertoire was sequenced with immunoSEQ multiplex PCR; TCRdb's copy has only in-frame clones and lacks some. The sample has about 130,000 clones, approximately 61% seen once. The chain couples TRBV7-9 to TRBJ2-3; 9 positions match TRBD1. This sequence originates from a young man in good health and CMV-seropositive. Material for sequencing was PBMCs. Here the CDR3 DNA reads TGTGCCAGCAGCCTACGGGTCCCGGGACAGGGTTTCACAGATACGCAGTATTTT. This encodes CASSLRVPGQGFTDTQYF.